A single sample is the source of the 2 T cell receptor beta chains below, sequenced in a study of vaccination effects on CD4 cells after COVID-19. These TCRs' antigens remain unknown. Assay: immunoSEQ multiplex PCR; the TCRdb copy retains only in-frame clones and omits some. The sample holds tens of thousands of clones, about 72% seen once. Sequencing followed a ViraFEST assay step that expanded antigen-specific CD4+ T cells with viral peptide pools. After roughly eleven days in culture, the CD4+ T cells were isolated. Vaccinees lacked prior SARS-CoV-2 infection and tested negative for nucleocapsid antibodies. The sample was CD4+ T cells from PBMCs cultured with HCoV-NL63 spike peptides, taken before COVID-19 vaccination. These TCRs come from a human donor who received a COVID-19 vaccine.

This clone was observed a few times. The chain links TRBV7-3 to TRBJ2-3; 11 bases are a match to TRBD2. The germline CDR1 and CDR2 sequences are SGHTA and FQGTGA. The CDR3 extends over 16 amino acids. Germline trimming cut 2 bases from V and 2 bases from J; bases unmatched to any gene: 3. The CDR3 DNA reads as TGTGCCAGCAGCTTAGGGACTAGCGGACCCACAGATACGCAGTATTTT. Translating gives CASSLGTSGPTDTQYF.

CDR3 loop: CASSVGGARNNEQFF. The CDR3 DNA reads as TGTGCCAGCAGCGTAGGGGGGGCGAGAAACAATGAGCAGTTCTTC. The chain employs TRBV9 and TRBJ2-1, with D perhaps matching TRBD1 or TRBD2 (6 bases each). The CDR3 extends over 15 amino acids. Trimming cost V 0 bases and J 5 bases, with 12 bases left between them. Looked up from germline, CDR1 is SGDLS and CDR2 is YYNGEE.